Sequencing of this TCR beta chain was carried out in a study of blood T cell repertoires in COVID-19. This clone was counted once. Trimming removed 1 base at V and 0 bases at J, with 10 bases between. The length of the CDR3 is 16 residues. Germline-derived CDR1 and CDR2 are LGHDT and YNNKEL (reference sequence). Authors' analysis steps: Amplified reference gene primers provided the basis for estimating nucleated cell counts. This table comes from immunoSEQ multiplex PCR, and its TCRdb copy is limited to in-frame clones, with some not included. D and trimming come from the DNA, and the V and J calls and clone size come from that table. The table lists roughly 190,000 clones, roughly 80% of them singletons.

The TCR sequence derives from a man in his thirties or forties with active or convalescent COVID-19. The specimen sequenced was peripheral blood. This sequence joins TRBV3-1 (or the pseudogene TRBV3-2) and TRBJ1-3; D call uncertain. The CDR3 bases are TGTGCCAGCAGCCAAGGCCCTTTCGGCTCTGGAAACACCATATATTTT. Its protein is CASSQGPFGSGNTIYF.